These 26 T cell receptor beta chains share one sample of origin, sequenced in a study of blood T cell repertoires in COVID-19. Here immunoSEQ multiplex PCR was the method, and the copy in TCRdb shows in-frame clones only, minus some. The table records over 200,000 clones, around 90% of them present only once. Sequencing was done on a sample of peripheral blood. The receptors come from a woman aged 18-30 years who had recovered from COVID-19.

The DNA for the CDR3 is TGTGCCAGCAGCTTGAGTGAGATTTTCCACGAGCAGTACTTC. Residues: CASSLSEIFHEQYF. The J gene is TRBJ2-7, the V gene TRBV5-6; D is undetermined. The germline V and J ends were trimmed by 1 base and 5 bases, with 13 bases remaining between them. CDR1 and CDR2 from the germline V gene are SGHDT and YYEEEE. The CDR3 is 14 residues long.

This clone was counted only a few times. J is TRBJ2-1 and V is TRBV5-4; 11 nucleotides match TRBD2. With V trimmed by 4 bases and J by 9 bases, 12 bases remained unmatched. This CDR3 is built from 16 residues. Germline assignment: CDR1 SGHNT and CDR2 YYREEE (reference sequence). In nucleotides, the CDR3 is TGTGCCAGCAGCCCTGGACTAGCGGGCTACCCCCCTGAGCAGTTCTTC. Translated: CASSPGLAGYPPEQFF.

This chain links TRBV6-2 or TRBV6-3 with TRBJ2-7; the D gene is possibly TRBD1 (6 bases). The CDR3 has 15 amino acids. V was cut by 0 bases and J by 2 bases, with 11 bases left in between. Germline CDR1 and CDR2: MNHEY and SVGEGT. CDR3 coding DNA: TGTGCCAGCAGTTACTCGTACAGGGATACCTACGAGCAGTACTTC. The encoded protein is CASSYSYRDTYEQYF.

The chain combines TRBV11-2 with TRBJ1-3, with D uncertain. The V gene's germline CDR1 is SGHAT and CDR2 FQNNGV. CDR3 length equals 15 residues. Between the trimmed V and J ends, which lost 0 bases and 0 bases, there was a span of 6 bases. CDR3 bases: TGTGCCAGCAGCTTAGATCCCGGCTCTGGAAACACCATATATTTT. This sequence encodes CASSLDPGSGNTIYF.

The chain uses TRBV21-1 and TRBJ2-1; the table's D call TRBD2 went unverified against the DNA. TRBV21-1 counts as a pseudogene. This CDR3 has 20 residues. For the CDR3, the DNA is TGTGCCAGCAGCAAAGTTGAGAGGCTAGCGGGAGGGAGCTCCTACAATGAGCAGTTCTTC. It translates to CASSKVERLAGGSSYNEQFF.

In nucleotides, the CDR3 is TGTGCCAGCTCAATCCAACTCGGCTATGGCTACACCTTC. This encodes CASSIQLGYGYTF. The gene calls are TRBV25-1 and TRBJ1-2; D ambiguous. The CDR3 is 13 amino acids. Germline V gives CDR1 MGHDK, CDR2 SYGVNS. Between the trimmed V and J ends, which lost 8 bases and 4 bases, there was a span of 14 bases.

This chain uses TRBV9 with TRBJ2-1; a possible D gene is TRBD1 (6 bases). Trimming cost V 0 bases and J 6 bases, with 13 bases left between them. The CDR3 has 15 amino acids. CDR1 is SGDLS and CDR2 is YYNGEE in the germline V gene. The CDR3 nucleotides read TGTGCCAGCAGCGTAGACGAAGGGGGAACCAATGAGCAGTTCTTC. This sequence encodes CASSVDEGGTNEQFF.

The chain uses TRBV27 and TRBJ2-1, with D unresolved. The CDR3 is 13 residues long. Trimming took 7 bases from V and 11 from J, leaving 18 bases between them. CDR1 and CDR2 from the germline V gene are MNHEY and SMNVEV (reference sequence). The CDR3 DNA reads as TGTGCCAGCAATTCCCCGCCTACCATACAGCAGTTCTTC. Its protein product is CASNSPPTIQQFF.

The sample holds a few counts of this clone. The rearrangement joins TRBV28 to TRBJ2-2; 12 bases are shared with TRBD2. Germline loops: CDR1 MDHEN, CDR2 SYDVKM. There are 16 residues in the CDR3. V was clipped by 3 bases and J by 5 bases; unmatched bases: 4. CDR3 sequence: CASSFPTSGGTGELFF. CDR3 bases: TGTGCCAGCAGTTTCCCGACTAGCGGGGGAACCGGGGAGCTGTTTTTT.

This clone was seen once. The chain carries TRBV5-6 and TRBJ2-3, with 10 bases aligning to TRBD2. Trimming removed 2 bases from V and 6 bases from J; junction bases left unmatched: 15. Germline loops: CDR1 SGHDT, CDR2 YYEEEE. The CDR3 runs 18 residues. For the CDR3, the DNA is TGTGCCAGCAGCTTCTTACTAGCGGGGTTCGGAGGTGTCGATACGCAGTATTTT. Protein sequence: CASSFLLAGFGGVDTQYF.

The chain has TRBV30 and TRBJ1-3; no clear D. The CDR3 has 14 residues. V shed 5 bases and J shed 3 bases, with 14 bases lying between them. The germline V gene has CDR1 GTSNPN and CDR2 SVGIG (reference sequence). CDR3 bases: TGTGCCTGGTCCCCCAACCGCTATGGAAACACCATATATTTT. Protein: CAWSPNRYGNTIYF.

The CDR3 protein is CASSYQGNYGYTF. DNA of the CDR3: TGTGCCAGCAGTTACCAGGGCAACTATGGCTACACCTTC. This chain connects TRBV6-5 to TRBJ1-2; a possible D gene is TRBD1 (5 bases). Looked up from germline, CDR1 is MNHEY and CDR2 is SVGAGI. V lost 2 bases, J lost 2 bases, and 6 bases lay in between. This CDR3 has 13 amino acids.

V gene TRBV29-1 combines with J gene TRBJ1-3, with D tentatively TRBD1 (6 bases). The CDR3 consists of 14 residues. The germline V gene has CDR1 SQVTM and CDR2 ANQGSEA. Trimming took 3 bases from V and 4 from J, leaving 13 bases between them. In DNA, the CDR3 is TGCAGCGTTGATACAGGGAAGAACGGAAACACCATATATTTT. Encoded protein: CSVDTGKNGNTIYF.

This clone has only one observation. The chain has TRBV19 and TRBJ2-3, with no clear D. Germline loops: CDR1 LNHDA, CDR2 SQIVND (reference sequence). V was clipped by 3 bases and J by 2 bases, with 15 bases between them. CDR3 length equals 16 residues. This chain's CDR3 is CASSILRSAITDTQYF. CDR3 DNA sequence: TGTGCCAGTAGTATCCTCCGGAGCGCGATCACAGATACGCAGTATTTT.

The J gene is TRBJ2-7, the V gene TRBV14; 9 nucleotides agree with TRBD1. The V gene end was trimmed by 6 bases and the J gene end by 0 bases; junction bases not matched to a gene: 6. Germline V gene data show CDR1 as SGHDN and CDR2 as FVKESK. This CDR3 has 15 residues. Here the CDR3 DNA reads TGTGCCAGCAGTCCCGGGACAGGGTTCTCCTACGAGCAGTACTTC. Protein: CASSPGTGFSYEQYF. The variable domain in full, completed from reference TRBV14 and TRBJ2-7, reads EAGVTQFPSHSVIEKGQTVTLRCDPISGHDNLYWYRRVMGKEIKFLLHFVKESKQDESGMPNNRFLAERTGGTYSTLKVQPAELEDSGVYFCASSPGTGFSYEQYFGPGTRLTVT.

This clone was picked up a small number of times. The J gene is TRBJ2-1, the V gene TRBV25-1; TRBD2 matches at 13 bases. J lost 8 bases, V lost 8 bases, and 9 bases had no gene match. Per the germline V gene, CDR1 is MGHDK and CDR2 is SYGVNS. The CDR3 spans 15 residues. The CDR3 sequence is CASGLAGVRVDEQFF. The CDR3 DNA reads TGTGCCAGCGGACTAGCGGGAGTTAGAGTGGATGAGCAGTTCTTC.

The chain is built from TRBV7-9 and TRBJ1-1; TRBD1 is a possible D gene (5 bases). Trimming cost V 1 base and J 2 bases, with 11 bases left between them. CDR1 and CDR2 (germline): SEHNR, FQNEAQ (reference sequence). This CDR3 has 15 residues. The CDR3 region has the DNA TGTGCCAGCAGCTTAGTCGTGGGGCATAACACTGAAGCTTTCTTT. Its protein is CASSLVVGHNTEAFF.

The V call is TRBV2, the J call TRBJ2-7; D gene unclear. Trimming removed 7 bases from V and 3 bases from J, with 7 bases in between. This CDR3 is 11 amino acids long. Germline loops: CDR1 SNHLY, CDR2 FYNNEI. The CDR3 DNA sequence: TGTGCCAGCACCCTAAACTACGAGCAGTACTTC. The encoded protein is CASTLNYEQYF.

This chain links TRBV6-5 with TRBJ2-1, with D possibly TRBD2 on 6 matching bases. V lost 6 bases, J lost 10 bases, and 22 bases lay in between. CDR1 MNHEY and CDR2 SVGAGI come from the germline V gene. CDR3 length: 15 residues. For the CDR3, the DNA is TGTGCCAGCAGCCGGGGGACTTTCAGACGACGAGAGCAGTTCTTC. Its protein is CASSRGTFRRREQFF.

The gene calls are TRBV28 and TRBJ2-1, with TRBD2 matching 12 bases. Germline loops: CDR1 MDHEN, CDR2 SYDVKM. V trimming: 3 bases; J trimming: 4 bases; junction bases outside the gene matches: 4. This CDR3 has 16 amino acids. CDR3 sequence reads: CASSFKTSGSYNEQFF. The CDR3 DNA is TGTGCCAGCAGTTTTAAGACTAGCGGGAGTTACAATGAGCAGTTCTTC. Full variable domain (remainder filled in from reference TRBV28 and TRBJ2-1): DVKVTQSSRYLVKRTGEKVFLECVQDMDHENMFWYRQDPGLGLRLIYFSYDVKMKEKGDIPEGYSVSREKKERFSLILESASTNQTSMYLCASSFKTSGSYNEQFFGPGTRLTVL.

This chain links TRBV28 with TRBJ2-7, with 12 bases lining up with TRBD2. Germline CDR1 is MDHEN and CDR2 is SYDVKM. The CDR3 has 15 residues. J was trimmed by 2 bases and V by 3 bases; bases with no gene match: 2. CDR3 in amino acids: CASSFGLAGTYEQYF. In DNA, the CDR3 is TGTGCCAGCAGTTTCGGACTAGCGGGGACCTACGAGCAGTACTTC.

The chain links TRBV5-1 to TRBJ2-7; D perhaps matches TRBD1 (6 bases). Per the germline V gene, CDR1 is SGHRS and CDR2 is YFSETQ. V dropped 0 bases and J dropped 7 bases, with 8 bases sitting between them. The CDR3 covers 12 residues. The CDR3 nucleotides read TGCGCCAGCAGCTTGGTGGGGACAGAGCAGTACTTC. Its translation is CASSLVGTEQYF. Together with reference TRBV5-1 and TRBJ2-7, the CDR3 gives the full variable domain: KAGVTQTPRYLIKTRGQQVTLSCSPISGHRSVSWYQQTPGQGLQFLFEYFSETQRNKGNFPGRFSGRQFSNSRSEMNVSTLELGDSALYLCASSLVGTEQYFGPGTRLTVT.

The chain joins TRBV4-2 to TRBJ1-1; TRBD1 might be the D (5 bases). Trimming shortened V by 1 base and J by 1 base, and 10 bases separated the two germline ends. This CDR3 region has 15 residues. Germline V gives CDR1 LGHNA, CDR2 YNFKEQ. The CDR3 DNA sequence: TGTGCCAGCAGCCAAGGTACAGGTCCGAACACTGAAGCTTTCTTT. It encodes CASSQGTGPNTEAFF.

This clone was seen just once. The chain is built from TRBV9 and TRBJ2-3; the D is unclear. The germline V gene encodes CDR1 SGDLS and CDR2 YYNGEE. This CDR3 contains 14 residues. Trimming removed 1 base at V and 5 bases at J, with 11 bases between. The CDR3 nucleotides read TGTGCCAGCAGCGTAAATACTTTTCAAGATACGCAGTATTTT. This sequence encodes CASSVNTFQDTQYF.

The sample holds one count of this clone. The rearrangement uses TRBV5-4 and TRBJ2-2; 8 bases align to TRBD2. With 7 bases clipped from V and 6 bases from J, the junction kept 11 bases outside the gene matches. The germline V gene has CDR1 SGHNT and CDR2 YYREEE (reference sequence). This CDR3 comprises 15 residues. The CDR3 nucleotides are TGTGCCAGCGGGTTGGGACTAGGTGGGGCCGGGGAGCTGTTTTTT. Residues: CASGLGLGGAGELFF.

This chain joins TRBV5-6 and TRBJ2-1; 10 bases agree with TRBD2. This CDR3 is 15 amino acids long. J gave up 5 bases and V 2 bases, and 4 bases lay outside the gene matches. CDR1 is SGHDT, CDR2 YYEEEE, per germline. The CDR3 loop reads CASSFGLAEDNEQFF. DNA for the CDR3: TGTGCCAGCAGCTTTGGACTAGCGGAGGACAATGAGCAGTTCTTC. Looking up the rest from reference TRBV5-6 and TRBJ2-1 gives the full variable domain: DAGVTQSPTHLIKTRGQQVTLRCSPKSGHDTVSWYQQALGQGPQFIFQYYEEEERQRGNFPDRFSGHQFPNYSSELNVNALLLGDSALYLCASSFGLAEDNEQFFGPGTRLTVL.